The following is a TCR beta chain sequence with its context. What it binds is unknown. These data are taken from a study of type 1 and type 2 diabetes patients. Study-level background: Participants included type 1 and type 2 diabetes patients plus nondiabetic controls. Notes on the study in general: Type 2 diabetes and control samples shared highly correlated V and J usage, averaging about 0.97. Age and gender were not matched between study groups.

Donors had no other autoimmune disease or infection in four weeks. Amplification started from genomic DNA. Amplification of the beta chain CDR3 used 30 forward and 13 reverse multiplex primers. TCRdb re-analysed the multiplex PCR reads in MiXCR, keeping a single row per CDR3 protein. Counted here are more than 250,000 distinct CDR3 sequences, more than 45% occurring once; the ten biggest clones make up around 13%. Sequencing was performed on peripheral blood mononuclear cells (PBMCs). This clonotype originated in a man aged 18-30 years with type 2 diabetes.

CDR3 DNA: TGTGCCAGCAGCCCGGGACAGGGAGGCTATGGCTACACCTTC. Translated: CASSPGQGGYGYTF. The gene calls are TRBV5-5 and TRBJ1-2, with 9 bases that match TRBD1. Germline assignment: CDR1 SGHKS and CDR2 YYEKEE (reference sequence). The ends lost 4 bases at V and 4 bases at J; junction bases unmatched: 5. This CDR3 comprises 14 residues.